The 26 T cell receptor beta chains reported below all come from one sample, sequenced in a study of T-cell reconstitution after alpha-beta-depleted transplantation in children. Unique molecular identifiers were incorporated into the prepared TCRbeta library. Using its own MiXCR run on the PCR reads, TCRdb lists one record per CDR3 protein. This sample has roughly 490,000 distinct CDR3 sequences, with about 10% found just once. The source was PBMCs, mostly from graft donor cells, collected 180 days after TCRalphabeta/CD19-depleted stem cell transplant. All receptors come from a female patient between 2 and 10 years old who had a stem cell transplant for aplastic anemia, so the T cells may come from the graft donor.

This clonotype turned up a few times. The CDR3 region has the DNA TGTGCCAGCAGTTATAGCGGGAAGGAAGAGACCCAGTACTTC. Residues: CASSYSGKEETQYF. The J gene is TRBJ2-5, the V gene TRBV12-3 or TRBV12-4; TRBD2 agrees at 8 bases. The CDR3 is 14 amino acids. J lost 3 bases, V lost 4 bases, and 4 bases had no gene match.

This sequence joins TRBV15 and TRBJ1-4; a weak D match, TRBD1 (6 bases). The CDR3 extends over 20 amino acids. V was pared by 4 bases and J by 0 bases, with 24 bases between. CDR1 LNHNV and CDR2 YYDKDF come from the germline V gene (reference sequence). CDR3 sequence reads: CATSKQKGQPIPPTNEKLFF. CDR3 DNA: TGTGCCACCAGCAAACAAAAAGGACAGCCAATTCCTCCAACTAATGAAAAACTGTTTTTT. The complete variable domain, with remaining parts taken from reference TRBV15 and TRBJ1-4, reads DAMVIQNPRYQVTQFGKPVTLSCSQTLNHNVMYWYQQKSSQAPKLLFHYYDKDFNNEADTPDNFQSRRPNTSFCFLDIRSPGLGDTAMYLCATSKQKGQPIPPTNEKLFFGSGTQLSVL.

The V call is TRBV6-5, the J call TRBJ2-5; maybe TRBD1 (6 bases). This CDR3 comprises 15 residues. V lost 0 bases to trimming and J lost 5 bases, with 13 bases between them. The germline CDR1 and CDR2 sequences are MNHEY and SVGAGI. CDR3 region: CASSYSGNRVETQYF. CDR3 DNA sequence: TGTGCCAGCAGTTACTCCGGGAACAGGGTGGAGACCCAGTACTTC.

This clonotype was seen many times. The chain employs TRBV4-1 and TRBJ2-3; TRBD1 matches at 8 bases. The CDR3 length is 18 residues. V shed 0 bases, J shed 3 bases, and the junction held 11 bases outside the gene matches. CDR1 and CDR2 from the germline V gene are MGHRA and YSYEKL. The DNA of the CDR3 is TGCGCCAGCAGCCAAGAGAGGGCGACAGGGGAGAGGACAGATACGCAGTATTTT. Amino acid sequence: CASSQERATGERTDTQYF.

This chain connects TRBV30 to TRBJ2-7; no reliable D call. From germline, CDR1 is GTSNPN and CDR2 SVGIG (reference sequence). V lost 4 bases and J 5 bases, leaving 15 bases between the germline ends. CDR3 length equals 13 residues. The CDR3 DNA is TGTGCCTGGACCACTGGAGAAATCCACGAGCAGTACTTC. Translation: CAWTTGEIHEQYF.

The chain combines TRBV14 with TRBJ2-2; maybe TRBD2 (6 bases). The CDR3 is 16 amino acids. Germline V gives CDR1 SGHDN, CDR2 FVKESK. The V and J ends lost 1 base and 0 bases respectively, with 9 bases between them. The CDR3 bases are TGTGCCAGCAGCCAAGCTGGGGAGGCGAACACCGGGGAGCTGTTTTTT. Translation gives CASSQAGEANTGELFF. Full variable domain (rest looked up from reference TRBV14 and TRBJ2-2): EAGVTQFPSHSVIEKGQTVTLRCDPISGHDNLYWYRRVMGKEIKFLLHFVKESKQDESGMPNNRFLAERTGGTYSTLKVQPAELEDSGVYFCASSQAGEANTGELFFGEGSRLTVL.

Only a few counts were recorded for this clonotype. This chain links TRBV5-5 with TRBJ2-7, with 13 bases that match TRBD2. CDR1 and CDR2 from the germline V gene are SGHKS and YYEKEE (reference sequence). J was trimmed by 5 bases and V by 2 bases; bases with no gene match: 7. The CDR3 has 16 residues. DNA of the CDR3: TGTGCCAGCAGCTTCATGACTAGCGGGGGGACCCACGAGCAGTACGTC. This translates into CASSFMTSGGTHEQYV.

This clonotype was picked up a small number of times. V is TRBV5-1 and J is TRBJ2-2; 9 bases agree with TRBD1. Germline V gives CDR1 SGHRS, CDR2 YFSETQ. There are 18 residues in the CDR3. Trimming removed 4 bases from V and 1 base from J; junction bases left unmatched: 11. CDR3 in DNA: TGCGCCAGCAGCCGCGGGACAGGGAGTTTCCTGAACACCGGGGAGCTGTTTTTT. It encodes CASSRGTGSFLNTGELFF. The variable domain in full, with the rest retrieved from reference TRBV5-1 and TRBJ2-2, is KAGVTQTPRYLIKTRGQQVTLSCSPISGHRSVSWYQQTPGQGLQFLFEYFSETQRNKGNFPGRFSGRQFSNSRSEMNVSTLELGDSALYLCASSRGTGSFLNTGELFFGEGSRLTVL.

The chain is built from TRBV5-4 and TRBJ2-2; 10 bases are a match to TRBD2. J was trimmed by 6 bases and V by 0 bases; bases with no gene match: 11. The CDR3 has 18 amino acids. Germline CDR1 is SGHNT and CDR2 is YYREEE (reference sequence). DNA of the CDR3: TGTGCCAGCAGCTTGGGGCTAGCGGGAGCAACGGTGGCCGGGGAGCTGTTTTTT. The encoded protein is CASSLGLAGATVAGELFF.

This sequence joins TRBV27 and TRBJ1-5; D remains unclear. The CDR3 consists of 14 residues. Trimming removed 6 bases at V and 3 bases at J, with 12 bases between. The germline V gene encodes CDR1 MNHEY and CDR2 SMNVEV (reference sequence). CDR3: CASRRTGDNQPQHF. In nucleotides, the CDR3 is TGTGCCAGCAGGCGAACCGGGGACAATCAGCCCCAGCATTTT.

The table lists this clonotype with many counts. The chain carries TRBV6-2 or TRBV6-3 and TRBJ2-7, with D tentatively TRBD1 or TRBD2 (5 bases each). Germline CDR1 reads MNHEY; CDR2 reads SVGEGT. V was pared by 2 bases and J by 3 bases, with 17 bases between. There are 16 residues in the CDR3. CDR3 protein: CASSYLGQVGVYEQYF. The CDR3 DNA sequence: TGTGCCAGCAGTTACCTCGGGCAGGTGGGGGTCTACGAGCAGTACTTC.

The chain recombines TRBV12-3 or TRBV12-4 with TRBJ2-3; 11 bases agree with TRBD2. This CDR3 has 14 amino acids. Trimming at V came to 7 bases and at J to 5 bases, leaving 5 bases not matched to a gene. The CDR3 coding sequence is TGTGCCAGCATCTCCGGGACTAGCGGAGATACGCAGTATTTT. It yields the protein CASISGTSGDTQYF.

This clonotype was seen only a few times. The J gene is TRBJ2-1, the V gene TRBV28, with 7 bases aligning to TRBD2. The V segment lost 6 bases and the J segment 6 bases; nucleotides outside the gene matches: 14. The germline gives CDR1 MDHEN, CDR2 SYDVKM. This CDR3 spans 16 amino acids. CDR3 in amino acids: CASRNTGTIPSNEQFF. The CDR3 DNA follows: TGTGCCAGCAGAAACACCGGGACTATACCCTCCAATGAGCAGTTCTTC.

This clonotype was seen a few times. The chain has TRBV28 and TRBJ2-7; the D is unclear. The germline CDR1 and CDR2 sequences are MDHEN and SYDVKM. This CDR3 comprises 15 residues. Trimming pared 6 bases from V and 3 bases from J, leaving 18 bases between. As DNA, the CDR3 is TGTGCCAGCAGCCCAGTTGTGCCAGCAAACTACGAGCAGTACTTC. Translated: CASSPVVPANYEQYF.

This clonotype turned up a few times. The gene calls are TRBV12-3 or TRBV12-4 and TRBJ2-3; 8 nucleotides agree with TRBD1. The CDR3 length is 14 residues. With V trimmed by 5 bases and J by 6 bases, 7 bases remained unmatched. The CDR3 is CASSDRDRRDTQYF. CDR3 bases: TGTGCCAGCAGTGACCGGGACAGGCGGGATACGCAGTATTTT.

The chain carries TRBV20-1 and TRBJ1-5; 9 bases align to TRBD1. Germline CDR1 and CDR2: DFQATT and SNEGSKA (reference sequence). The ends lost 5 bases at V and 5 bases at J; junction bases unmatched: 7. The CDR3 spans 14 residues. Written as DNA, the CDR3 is TGCAGTGCTGGGACAGGGCCAGTGGATCAGCCCCAGCATTTT. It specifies CSAGTGPVDQPQHF.

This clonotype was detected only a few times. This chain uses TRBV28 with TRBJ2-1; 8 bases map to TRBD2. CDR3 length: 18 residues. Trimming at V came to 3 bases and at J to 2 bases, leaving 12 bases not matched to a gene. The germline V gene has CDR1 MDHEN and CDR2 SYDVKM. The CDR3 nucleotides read TGTGCCAGCAGTTTTGGAACGGGAGGGCCTTTACCCTACAATGAGCAGTTCTTC. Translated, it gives CASSFGTGGPLPYNEQFF.

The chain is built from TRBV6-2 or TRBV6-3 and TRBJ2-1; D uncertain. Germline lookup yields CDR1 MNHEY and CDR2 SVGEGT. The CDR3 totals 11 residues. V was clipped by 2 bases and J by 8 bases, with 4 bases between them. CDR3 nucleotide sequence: TGTGCCAGCAGTTACATCCATGAGCAGTTCTTC. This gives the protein CASSYIHEQFF.

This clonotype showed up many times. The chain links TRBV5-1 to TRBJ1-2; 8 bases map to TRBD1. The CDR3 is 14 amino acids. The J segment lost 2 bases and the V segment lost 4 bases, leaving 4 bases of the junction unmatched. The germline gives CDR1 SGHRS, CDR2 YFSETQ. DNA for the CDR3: TGCGCCAGCAGCCGAGGACAGGGCAACTATGGCTACACCTTC. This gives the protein CASSRGQGNYGYTF.

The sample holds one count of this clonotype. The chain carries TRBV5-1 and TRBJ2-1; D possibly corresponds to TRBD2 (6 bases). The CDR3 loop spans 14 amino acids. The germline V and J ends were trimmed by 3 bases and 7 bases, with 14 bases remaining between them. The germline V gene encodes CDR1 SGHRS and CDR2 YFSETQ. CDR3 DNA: TGCGCCAGCAGCTCGGGGGTAGTGAGGAATGAGCAGTTCTTC. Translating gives CASSSGVVRNEQFF.

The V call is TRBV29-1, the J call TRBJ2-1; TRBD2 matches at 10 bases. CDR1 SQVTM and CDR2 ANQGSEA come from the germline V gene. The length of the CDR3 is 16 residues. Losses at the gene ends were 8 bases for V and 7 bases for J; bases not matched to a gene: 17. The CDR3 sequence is CSSRPRPAGGVNEQFF. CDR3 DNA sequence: TGCAGCTCCCGACCCCGTCCAGCGGGAGGGGTGAATGAGCAGTTCTTC.

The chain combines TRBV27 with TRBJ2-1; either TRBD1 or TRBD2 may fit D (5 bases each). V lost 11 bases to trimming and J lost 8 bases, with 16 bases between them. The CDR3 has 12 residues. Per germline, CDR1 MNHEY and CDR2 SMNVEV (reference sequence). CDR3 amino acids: CASGRWYDEQFF. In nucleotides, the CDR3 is TGTGCCTCGGGACGCTGGTACGATGAGCAGTTCTTC.

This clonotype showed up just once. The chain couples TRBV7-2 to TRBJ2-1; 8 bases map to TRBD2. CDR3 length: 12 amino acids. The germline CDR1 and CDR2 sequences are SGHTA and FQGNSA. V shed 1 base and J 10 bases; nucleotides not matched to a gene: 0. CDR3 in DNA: TGTGCCAGCAGCTTAGGACTAGCGGAGCAGTTCTTC. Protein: CASSLGLAEQFF. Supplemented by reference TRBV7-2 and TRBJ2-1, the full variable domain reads GAGVSQSPSNKVTEKGKDVELRCDPISGHTALYWYRQSLGQGLEFLIYFQGNSAPDKSGLPSDRFSAERTGGSVSTLTIQRTQQEDSAVYLCASSLGLAEQFFGPGTRLTVL.

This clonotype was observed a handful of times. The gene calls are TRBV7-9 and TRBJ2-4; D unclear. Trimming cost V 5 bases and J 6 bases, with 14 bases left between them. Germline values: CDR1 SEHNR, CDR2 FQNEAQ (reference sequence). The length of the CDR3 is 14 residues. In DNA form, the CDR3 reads TGTGCCAGCAGCGACGCCGTTACGGGAAACATTCAGTACTTC. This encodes CASSDAVTGNIQYF.

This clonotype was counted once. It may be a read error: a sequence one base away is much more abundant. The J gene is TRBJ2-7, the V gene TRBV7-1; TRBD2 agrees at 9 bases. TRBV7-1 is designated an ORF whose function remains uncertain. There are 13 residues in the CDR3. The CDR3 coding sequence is TGTGCCAGCCGCGGGGGGGTTCCCTACGAGCATTACTTC. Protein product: CASRGGVPYEHYF.

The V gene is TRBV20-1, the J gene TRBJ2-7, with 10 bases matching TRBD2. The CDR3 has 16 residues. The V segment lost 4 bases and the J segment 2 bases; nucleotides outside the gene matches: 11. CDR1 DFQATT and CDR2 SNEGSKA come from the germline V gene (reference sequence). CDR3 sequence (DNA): TGCAGTGCTATAGGGCCTAGCGGGAGAGGGACCTACGAGCAGTACTTC. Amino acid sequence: CSAIGPSGRGTYEQYF.